The subject of this entry is one T cell receptor beta chain. Generated by immunoSEQ multiplex PCR, the TCRdb table keeps only in-frame clones and is missing some. The data contain 35,000 to 45,000 clones, about 87% of them singletons. The data were taken from a study of T cell changes during pregnancy in multiple sclerosis. This CDR3 is built from 13 residues. The chain combines TRBV21-1 with TRBJ1-1. TRBV21-1 is termed a pseudogene. Sequenced material: CD4+ T cells from peripheral blood mononuclear cells, taken before pregnancy. The sequence came from a female donor with multiple sclerosis, enrolled in a pregnancy study. The CDR3 sequence: CASSKEGSGDAFF. The CDR3 bases are TGTGCCAGCAGCAAAGAAGGATCGGGGGACGCTTTCTTT.